The clone carrying this T cell receptor (beta chain) was detected a few times. Authors' data handling: By means of reference gene primer amplification, nucleated cell counts were estimated. Here immunoSEQ multiplex PCR was the method, and the copy in TCRdb shows in-frame clones only, minus some. V and J calls plus clone size are reproduced from that table; the DNA served to infer D and trimming. The data contain 150,000 or so clones, approximately 88% of them singletons. This specimen belongs to a study of blood T cell repertoires in COVID-19. Across the study: From T cells, B-cell-depleted T cells, or PBMCs came the material, which was cDNA or gDNA.

The V gene's germline CDR1 is SEHNR and CDR2 FQNEAQ (reference sequence). The ends were cut back, 1 base at V and 6 bases at J, with 16 bases in the middle. The CDR3 totals 16 residues. The rearrangement joins TRBV7-9 to TRBJ2-1, with D perhaps matching TRBD2 (6 bases). The TCR comes from a human donor in a cohort sampled during active COVID-19. Sequenced material: peripheral blood. The CDR3 loop is CASSLGSGFSGNEQFF. In DNA, the CDR3 is TGTGCCAGCAGCTTAGGGAGCGGGTTTTCGGGCAATGAGCAGTTCTTC.